The 20 T cell receptor beta chains below all came from one sample that was sequenced in a study of T cell clusters in autoimmune cytopenias. TRB rearrangements were amplified by touch-down multiplex PCR with mixed TRB-A/B primers. After re-calling the multiplex PCR reads, TCRdb lists one entry per CDR3 protein, DNA absent. The clone table shows some 8,000 distinct CDR3 sequences, with the ten largest holding 28%. TRB amplification used approximately 250 ng of peripheral blood genomic DNA. What was sequenced was peripheral blood. The receptor set was obtained from a human donor with an autoimmune cytopenia or autoimmune hepatitis (not recorded which).

The rearrangement joins TRBV19 to TRBJ2-7; TCRdb lists TRBD1, though no DNA is available to test this call. Germline CDR1 LNHDA, CDR2 SQIVND (reference sequence). CDR3 length: 13 residues. The CDR3 sequence is CATSSTGSYEQYF.

By frequency, this clonotype is medium-sized. The V call is TRBV19, the J call TRBJ1-5. CDR1 LNHDA and CDR2 SQIVND come from the germline V gene (reference sequence). The CDR3 loop spans 14 amino acids. CDR3 amino acids: CASSPPGGNQPQHF.

This clonotype ranks as medium-sized (0.01 to 0.1%) in terms of frequency. The J gene is TRBJ2-7, the V gene TRBV6-1; as DNA is missing, the TRBD1 call by TCRdb cannot be tested. This CDR3 is 13 amino acids long. The germline V gene encodes CDR1 MNHNS and CDR2 SASEGT. CDR3 residues: CASSTEGSYEQYF.

Considering frequency, this clonotype is medium-sized. The CDR3 reads CASSLRGAGYTF. The chain combines TRBV5-6 with TRBJ1-2; the TRBD1 assignment by TCRdb is unverifiable without DNA. This CDR3 region has 12 residues. The V gene's germline CDR1 is SGHDT and CDR2 YYEEEE. Variable domain in full (rest from reference TRBV5-6 and TRBJ1-2): DAGVTQSPTHLIKTRGQQVTLRCSPKSGHDTVSWYQQALGQGPQFIFQYYEEEERQRGNFPDRFSGHQFPNYSSELNVNALLLGDSALYLCASSLRGAGYTFGSGTRLTVV.

This chain uses TRBV24-1 with TRBJ2-3; TCRdb picks TRBD1, but there is no DNA to check that call. This CDR3 region has 13 residues. Per germline, CDR1 KGHDR and CDR2 SFDVKD. Here the CDR3 reads CATSRGGTDTQYF.

The genes are TRBV6-5 and TRBJ2-1; TCRdb outputs TRBD1, but without DNA this stays unchecked. This CDR3 spans 13 amino acids. Looked up from germline, CDR1 is MNHEY and CDR2 is SVGAGI. This CDR3 reads CASRDRGRNEQFF.

The chain joins TRBV6-1 to TRBJ2-1. The CDR3 is 14 amino acids. The V gene's germline CDR1 is MNHNS and CDR2 SASEGT. CDR3 loop: CASSEMSSYNEQFF.

The V call is TRBV30, the J call TRBJ1-2; TCRdb lists TRBD1, though no DNA is available to test this call. CDR1 GTSNPN and CDR2 SVGIG come from the germline V gene (reference sequence). The CDR3 runs 16 residues. The CDR3 sequence: CAWKPVWTGTNYGYTF.

The chain carries TRBV7-9 and TRBJ2-5; TCRdb gives TRBD1 as the D gene, but with no DNA this cannot be confirmed. This CDR3 is 15 amino acids long. The germline V gene has CDR1 SEHNR and CDR2 FQNEAQ (reference sequence). The CDR3 reads CASSRPGQGGETQYF.

CDR3 residues: CSADLALAGRNEQFF. The V and J genes are TRBV20-1 and TRBJ2-1; there is no DNA to check the TCRdb D call of TRBD2. Germline loops: CDR1 DFQATT, CDR2 SNEGSKA (reference sequence). This CDR3 comprises 15 residues.

The chain is built from TRBV7-6 and TRBJ2-3; the D gene TCRdb calls, TRBD1, cannot be checked with no DNA. The CDR3 runs to 14 residues. CDR1 and CDR2 from the germline V gene are SGHVS and FNYEAQ. CDR3 residues: CASSKDSATDTQYF.

This chain connects TRBV20-1 to TRBJ2-7. Germline CDR1 is DFQATT and CDR2 is SNEGSKA (reference sequence). The CDR3 has 14 residues. The CDR3 sequence: CSASVSGSSYEQYF.

V gene TRBV14 combines with J gene TRBJ2-1; the TCRdb D gene call, TRBD2, has no DNA to confirm it. The CDR3 covers 16 residues. Germline CDR1 reads SGHDN; CDR2 reads FVKESK. Here the CDR3 reads CASSRLAGEGYNEQFF.

This rearrangement joins TRBV18 to TRBJ1-2. This CDR3 spans 12 amino acids. The germline gives CDR1 KGHSH, CDR2 LQKENI. The CDR3 region is CASSPADSADTF. Supplemented by reference TRBV18 and TRBJ1-2, the full variable domain reads NAGVMQNPRHLVRRRGQEARLRCSPMKGHSHVYWYRQLPEEGLKFMVYLQKENIIDESGMPKERFSAEFPKEGPSILRIQQVVRGDSAAYFCASSPADSADTFGSGTRLTVV.

This clonotype is classed as medium-sized by frequency. The chain uses TRBV5-6 and TRBJ2-5. This CDR3 has 12 amino acids. CDR1 and CDR2 from the germline V gene are SGHDT and YYEEEE. The CDR3: CASSTDITTQYF.

V and J are TRBV12-3 or TRBV12-4 and TRBJ2-3. CDR3 length equals 16 residues. Here the CDR3 reads CASSSGSLRSADTQYF.

The chain carries TRBV6-1 and TRBJ2-1. The germline V gene has CDR1 MNHNS and CDR2 SASEGT. This CDR3 has 14 residues. The CDR3: CASSERASIVEQFF.

This clonotype is deemed medium-sized (0.01 to 0.1%) by its frequency. CDR3 protein: CASREQGSADTQYF. The V call is TRBV6-4, the J call TRBJ2-3; lacking DNA, the TRBD1 call made by TCRdb goes unchecked. The CDR3 is 14 amino acids. Germline-derived CDR1 and CDR2 are MRHNA and SNTAGT.

The genes are TRBV6-5 and TRBJ1-6; TCRdb's D gene call, TRBD1, goes unchecked for lack of DNA. CDR1 MNHEY and CDR2 SVGAGI come from the germline V gene. This CDR3 comprises 15 residues. This CDR3 reads CASSLGTGGNSPLHF.

The chain links TRBV19 to TRBJ1-1; TCRdb designates TRBD1, a call that cannot be tested without DNA. The CDR3 is made up of 12 amino acids. Per germline, CDR1 LNHDA and CDR2 SQIVND (reference sequence). The CDR3 sequence: CASTSGATEAFF. Supplemented by reference TRBV19 and TRBJ1-1, the full variable domain reads DGGITQSPKYLFRKEGQNVTLSCEQNLNHDAMYWYRQDPGQGLRLIYYSQIVNDFQKGDIAEGYSVSREKKESFPLTVTSAQKNPTAFYLCASTSGATEAFFGQGTRLTVV.